Below, one T cell receptor beta chain is given with its context. Its antigen specificity is not known. No qualities accompany the bases; no much larger clone lies one base away. Sequencing relied on an Illumina NovaSeq 6000. cDNA libraries for TCRalpha and TCRbeta were prepared by 5'RACE using constant-segment primers, with sample barcodes and unique molecular identifiers added. Trizol reagent was used to extract RNA from every sample. Amplification of the libraries took two PCR steps, and the second step added a second sample barcode plus Illumina TruSeq adapters. The libraries were sequenced on an Illumina NovaSeq using 2 x 150 bp paired-end reads. The authors' analysis ran thus. The reads were demultiplexed and collapsed into UMI-guided consensus sequences using migec v1.2.7. Using mixcr v2.1.11, UMI consensuses were aligned to TRA and TRB V and J templates and then assembled into clonotypes. Expanded or contracted clonotypes were those called significant by both edgeR and NoisET, with noise models trained on biological replicates. For edgeR calls, a false discovery rate-adjusted p below 0.01 and a log2 fold-change threshold of 1 were applied. As an exploratory analysis of dynamics, PCA with hierarchical clustering was applied to max-normalized trajectories of the 1000 most abundant clonotypes. Separately sequenced CD4+ and CD8+ repertoires were used to assign a CD4 or CD8 phenotype to each responding clone. TCRdb trimmed public reads at Q25 via fastp, called clones via MiXCR and kept in-frame beta chains. Identical CDR3 proteins give one entry, which carries the most common genes and DNA. TCRdb, rather than the study authors, made the V and J calls. The sample includes about 350,000 distinct CDR3 sequences, with roughly an eighth observed a single time. About a fifth of the sample comes from the top ten.

This sample stems from a study of T-cell memory formation after mild COVID-19 (TCRdb year 2021). Broadly, across the study: TCR sequence clusters from the two donors were found to be largely donor specific. The cohort was made up of two young adult volunteers, one female and one male, who were previously healthy. Longitudinal TCRalpha and TCRbeta repertoire sequencing tracked T-cell clones expanding and contracting after mild COVID-19 in a couple of donors.

Ficoll-Paque density gradient centrifugation was used to isolate PBMCs. Inclusive of the bounding cysteine and phenylalanine, the CDR3 is 16 residues long. Only the CDR3 portion is preserved as DNA: 48 bases, with reading frame beginning at the first base. V trim: 0 bases; J trim: 6 bases; unmatched bases: 7. CDR1 and CDR2 were assigned from the germline V gene as SGHVS and FQNEAQ. The paper's findings and limits, for the study overall: Only a couple of mild cases were covered in the study, and larger cohorts including severe cases with pre-infection samples were considered necessary. Contracting CD4+ clones were located mainly in the CM and EM memory subsets, whereas CD8+ clones were found to be enriched in EMRA. The detection of some responding clones in pre-infection memory suggests that pre-existing cross-reactive memory T cells joined the SARS-CoV-2 response. Clones that contracted from day 15 to 85 showed balanced CD4/CD8 phenotypes, whereas a second wave of clones that expanded from day 15 to 37 leaned towards CD4+. SARS-CoV-2 specificity of the second-wave clones peaking on day 37 was not confirmed.

The origin of this receptor is a man between 18 and 35 years old who had mild COVID-19 (a few samples of this study predate the infection). The sample titles of this study are shuffled in the database, so cell type and time point are left out; the donor was told from shared clones. The sequencing sample was made of PBMCs or a T cell subset sorted from them (not recorded which). The chain was built from TRBV7-8 and TRBJ2-3, with TRBD2 identical over 9 junction bases. The encoded CDR3 is CASSLAASGVGDTQYF. The DNA sequence is given as TGTGCCAGCAGCTTAGCTGCTAGCGGGGTGGGTGATACGCAGTATTTT.